This TCR beta chain stems from a study of T cell changes during pregnancy in multiple sclerosis. Profiled with immunoSEQ multiplex PCR; TCRdb holds only in-frame clones, not every one. This table has about 120,000 clones, 93% appearing once. The CDR3 totals 14 residues. Per the germline V gene, CDR1 is SQVTM and CDR2 is ANQGSEA. Trimming removed 4 bases from V and 3 bases from J, with 16 bases in between. Sequenced here: peripheral blood, sampled before pregnancy. This chain connects TRBV29-1 to TRBJ2-7, with D possibly matching TRBD1 (6 bases). This receptor was identified in a female donor with multiple sclerosis, enrolled in a pregnancy study. The chain's CDR3 is CSVVEAGVRYEQYF. The CDR3 bases are TGCAGCGTTGTAGAGGCAGGGGTACGCTACGAGCAGTACTTC.